A single sample gave rise to the 13 T cell receptor beta chains below, sequenced in a study of regulatory T cells in long-lasting Graves disease. Arm-PCR with iRepertoire HTBI primers amplified the CDR3 regions for these TCR beta libraries. MiXCR, applied by TCRdb to the multiplex PCR reads, yields one record per CDR3 protein. Of around 430,000 distinct CDR3 sequences detected, 22% appear once; the ten largest clones hold around 12%. The time point is: persistent/refractory GD, antithyroid drugs over 5 years with positive TRAb. The TCR library was prepared using RNA isolated from PBMCs. The sequencing used peripheral blood mononuclear cells (PBMCs), collected when the disease was refractory, from a patient treated with antithyroid drugs. Receptors originate from a female donor with Graves disease.

This clonotype was detected many times. This chain links TRBV5-6 with TRBJ1-4; the D is unclear. Trimming removed 1 base from V and 5 bases from J, with 9 bases in between. The CDR3 contains 14 residues. Germline values: CDR1 SGHDT, CDR2 YYEEEE. Here the CDR3 reads CASSLLGENEKLFF. The CDR3 region has the DNA TGTGCCAGCAGCTTGCTGGGTGAGAATGAAAAACTGTTTTTT. The whole variable domain, filled in from reference TRBV5-6 and TRBJ1-4, reads DAGVTQSPTHLIKTRGQQVTLRCSPKSGHDTVSWYQQALGQGPQFIFQYYEEEERQRGNFPDRFSGHQFPNYSSELNVNALLLGDSALYLCASSLLGENEKLFFGSGTQLSVL.

This clonotype came up many times. The chain recombines TRBV20-1 with TRBJ2-5, with 8 bases that match TRBD1. The CDR3 is made up of 14 amino acids. V lost 5 bases to trimming and J lost 5 bases; unmatched junction nucleotides: 10. Germline V gives CDR1 DFQATT, CDR2 SNEGSKA (reference sequence). CDR3 DNA: TGCAGTGCTCCCCTAGGACAGGGTCGTGAGACCCAGTACTTC. This translates into CSAPLGQGRETQYF.

The sample holds many counts of this clonotype. CDR3 sequence reads: CASSSGLAYSYEQYF. In nucleotides, the CDR3 is TGTGCCAGCAGCTCCGGACTAGCGTACTCCTACGAGCAGTACTTC. This chain connects TRBV7-2 to TRBJ2-7; 9 nucleotides match TRBD2. The germline CDR1 and CDR2 sequences are SGHTA and FQGNSA. CDR3 length: 15 amino acids. J gave up 0 bases and V 4 bases, and 4 bases lay outside the gene matches.

This clonotype has at least ten counts. The V gene is TRBV28, the J gene TRBJ2-5; a possible D gene is TRBD2 (5 bases). V lost 7 bases and J 1 base, leaving 13 bases between the germline ends. This CDR3 comprises 14 residues. Germline V CDR1 and CDR2: MDHEN, SYDVKM. The CDR3 DNA reads TGTGCCAGCAATGAAGCTAGCCCCCAAGAGACCCAGTACTTC. It yields the protein CASNEASPQETQYF.

This clonotype was detected a few times. A read error may account for a junction end that differs from germline. The V and J genes are TRBV11-2 and TRBJ2-4; 7 nucleotides match TRBD1. CDR3 length: 13 residues. The germline CDR1 and CDR2 sequences are SGHAT and FQNNGV. In nucleotides, the CDR3 is TGTGCCAGCAGCCCCGACAGGGTGGACATTCGGTACTTC. Protein product: CASSPDRVDIRYF.

V usage is TRBV7-9 and J usage is TRBJ1-4, with D hard to call. V lost 4 bases and J lost 8, with 17 bases in between. Germline V gene sequence: CDR1 SEHNR, CDR2 FQNEAQ (reference sequence). The CDR3 has 15 residues. The chain's CDR3 is CASSSALRSREKLFF. CDR3 sequence (DNA): TGTGCCAGCAGCTCGGCGTTGAGGAGCCGGGAAAAACTGTTTTTT.

This clonotype was counted many times. The CDR3 DNA reads as TGTGCCAGCAGCTTAAATACGGGACAGGGTGCGAGATTCTTT. Translation: CASSLNTGQGARFF. The rearrangement joins TRBV7-8 to TRBJ1-1; 9 positions match TRBD1. From germline, CDR1 is SGHVS and CDR2 FQNEAQ. This CDR3 has 14 residues. V lost 2 bases, J lost 14 bases, and 12 bases stayed unmatched.

The chain employs TRBV11-2 and TRBJ2-1, with D perhaps given as TRBD1 or TRBD2 (7 bases each). The V and J ends lost 6 bases and 11 bases respectively, with 14 bases between them. CDR1 is SGHAT, CDR2 FQNNGV, per germline. The CDR3 runs 12 residues. CDR3 residues: CASRGGGVKQFF. In DNA form, the CDR3 reads TGTGCCAGCAGGGGAGGGGGCGTTAAGCAGTTCTTC.

This clonotype was observed many times. The chain joins TRBV6-1 to TRBJ2-1; 8 bases align to TRBD1. CDR1 is MNHNS, CDR2 SASEGT, per germline. Trimming removed 8 bases from V and 6 bases from J; junction bases left unmatched: 9. The CDR3 length is 14 residues. In nucleotides, the CDR3 is TGTGCCAGCCGGGGGCAGGGGGCTGTCAATGAGCAGTTCTTC. Amino acid sequence: CASRGQGAVNEQFF.

The chain employs TRBV19 and TRBJ2-7; D not certain. Trimming took off 2 bases at V and 3 bases at J, with 14 bases between the two ends. From germline, CDR1 is LNHDA and CDR2 SQIVND (reference sequence). This CDR3 is built from 15 residues. As DNA, the CDR3 is TGTGCCAGTAGTATATCGAAGACTGGCGGCTACGAGCAGTACTTC. This codes for CASSISKTGGYEQYF.

This clonotype was observed at least ten times. This chain links TRBV28 with TRBJ2-7; D gene uncertain. The CDR3 is made up of 16 amino acids. V was clipped by 5 bases and J by 2 bases, with 19 bases between them. Germline V gives CDR1 MDHEN, CDR2 SYDVKM. The CDR3 reads CASSTPTESRAYEQYF. DNA for the CDR3: TGTGCCAGCAGTACTCCGACGGAATCTCGGGCCTACGAGCAGTACTTC.

The table lists this clonotype with many counts. V is TRBV7-2 and J is TRBJ2-7; 10 bases are a match to TRBD1. The germline gives CDR1 SGHTA, CDR2 FQGNSA. Unmatched junction bases numbered 2, after V lost 4 bases and J lost 2 bases. CDR3 size: 14 residues. The CDR3 here is CASSYGTGAYEQYF. CDR3 DNA: TGTGCCAGCAGCTACGGGACAGGGGCCTACGAGCAGTACTTC.

This chain connects TRBV7-2 to TRBJ2-7; D is possibly TRBD1 (5 bases). V was pared by 5 bases and J by 0 bases, with 14 bases between. Germline CDR1 reads SGHTA; CDR2 reads FQGNSA. This CDR3 comprises 15 residues. CDR3 coding DNA: TGTGCCAGCAGCCTTCAGGGCCCTAGCTCCTACGAGCAGTACTTC. This translates into CASSLQGPSSYEQYF.